This passage covers 27 T cell receptor beta chains from one sample sequenced in a study of Siglec-9 on CD8 T cells in melanoma (dated by TCRdb to about 2019). The library was produced with the immunoSEQ multiplex PCR assay. As stored in TCRdb, this immuneACCESS dataset retains in-frame rearrangements with V and J assigned. A fraction of the clones does not appear; measured against another copy, unresolved V genes explain less than half of the discrepancy, and the remainder lacks a known reason. The sample includes some 37,000 clones, with roughly 84% observed a single time. The top ten constitute more than 1.5% of the sample. Sample: Siglec-9- CD8+ T cells sorted from blood. According to the study, the label for this sample's cell subset or site signals: CD8 T cells lacking Siglec-9. The source is a human donor in good health.

This rearrangement joins TRBV7-9 to TRBJ2-4, with a possible D match to TRBD1 (6 bases). The CDR3 covers 15 residues. Trimming removed 5 bases at V and 5 bases at J, with 16 bases between. Per germline, CDR1 SEHNR and CDR2 FQNEAQ (reference sequence). CDR3 DNA: TGTGCCAGCAGCCAACAACTATCAGGGGAAAACATTCAGTACTTC. Protein sequence: CASSQQLSGENIQYF.

CDR3 DNA sequence: TGTGCCAGCAGCACCCGACAGGACCTTAATGAAAAACTGTTTTTT. The encoded protein is CASSTRQDLNEKLFF. V is TRBV7-9 and J is TRBJ1-4, with D possibly TRBD1 on 6 matching bases. CDR3 length: 15 residues. The V end lost 5 bases, the J end lost 4 bases, and 14 bases lay between the germline ends. CDR1 and CDR2 from the germline V gene are SEHNR and FQNEAQ (reference sequence).

The rearrangement links TRBV5-6 to TRBJ2-7; D ambiguous. Trimming shortened V by 3 bases and J by 1 base, and 8 bases separated the two germline ends. Germline CDR1 reads SGHDT; CDR2 reads YYEEEE. The CDR3 spans 13 residues. CDR3 sequence: CASSWKRSYEQYF. The DNA of the CDR3 is TGTGCCAGCAGCTGGAAGAGGTCCTACGAGCAGTACTTC.

The CDR3 sequence: CSVEDRGVGTDTQYF. In DNA, the CDR3 is TGCAGCGTTGAAGATCGGGGGGTTGGCACAGATACGCAGTATTTT. The rearrangement joins TRBV29-1 to TRBJ2-3, with 7 bases that match TRBD2. Germline V gene data show CDR1 as SQVTM and CDR2 as ANQGSEA. Trimming at V came to 0 bases and at J to 1 base, leaving 4 bases not matched to a gene. The CDR3 extends over 15 amino acids.

The chain links TRBV7-9 to TRBJ2-7; 7 nucleotides align to TRBD1. The germline V gene has CDR1 SEHNR and CDR2 FQNEAQ (reference sequence). V dropped 5 bases and J dropped 0; count of bases not matched to a gene: 4. The CDR3 consists of 14 residues. This CDR3 is CASSDRDTSYEQYF. Written as DNA, the CDR3 is TGTGCCAGCAGCGACAGGGACACCTCCTACGAGCAGTACTTC.

This clone appeared a few times. This chain uses TRBV13 with TRBJ1-2; no clear D gene. Germline values: CDR1 PRHDT, CDR2 FYEKMQ (reference sequence). The CDR3 is 13 amino acids. The V and J ends lost 8 bases and 8 bases respectively, with 18 bases between them. CDR3 DNA sequence: TGTGCCAGCCTATATCGCGGCTCCGTGGGCTACACCTTC. As protein: CASLYRGSVGYTF.

The chain uses TRBV27 and TRBJ2-3, with TRBD2 matching 8 bases. The CDR3 is 17 residues long. V lost 2 bases, J lost 2 bases, and 9 bases stayed unmatched. Germline CDR1 and CDR2: MNHEY and SMNVEV (reference sequence). The CDR3 sequence is CASSLRSSGRNTDTQYF. DNA for the CDR3: TGTGCCAGCAGTTTAAGATCCAGCGGGAGAAACACAGATACGCAGTATTTT.

This clone was picked up one time. The chain combines TRBV7-6 with TRBJ1-2; 8 bases map to TRBD1. CDR3 length: 15 amino acids. Germline trimming cut 4 bases from V and 1 base from J; bases unmatched to any gene: 5. The germline V gene has CDR1 SGHVS and CDR2 FNYEAQ. CDR3 protein: CASSYRTGNNYGYTF. The CDR3 DNA reads TGTGCCAGCAGCTACAGGACAGGGAATAACTATGGCTACACCTTC.

The J gene is TRBJ2-7, the V gene TRBV5-5; 8 positions match TRBD2. The CDR3 covers 19 residues. The J segment lost 0 bases and the V segment lost 2 bases, leaving 16 bases of the junction unmatched. The germline V gene has CDR1 SGHKS and CDR2 YYEKEE (reference sequence). The CDR3 nucleotides read TGTGCCAGCAGCTTCCGATTTGCGGGGGGCTGGGAAACCTCCTACGAGCAGTACTTC. Protein: CASSFRFAGGWETSYEQYF.

The V call is TRBV29-1, the J call TRBJ2-2, with D uncertain. The V gene's germline CDR1 is SQVTM and CDR2 ANQGSEA. The CDR3 has 13 residues. V dropped 4 bases and J dropped 3 bases, with 9 bases sitting between them. The CDR3 loop reads CSVVSADTGELFF. The CDR3 DNA reads as TGCAGCGTTGTCTCAGCAGACACCGGGGAGCTGTTTTTT.

The chain is built from TRBV6-5 and TRBJ1-1; no clear D. Trimming left V 0 bases short and J 7 bases short, with 9 bases between. The CDR3 consists of 13 residues. Germline V gene data show CDR1 as MNHEY and CDR2 as SVGAGI. CDR3 sequence reads: CASSYSAAHEAFF. DNA for the CDR3: TGTGCCAGCAGTTACTCTGCGGCTCATGAAGCTTTCTTT.

The table lists this clone with a count of one. The rearrangement joins TRBV5-6 to TRBJ2-7, with TRBD2 matching over 10 bases. The CDR3 extends over 15 amino acids. V lost 4 bases and J lost 9; bases outside the gene matches: 13. The V gene's germline CDR1 is SGHDT and CDR2 YYEEEE. The CDR3 DNA sequence: TGTGCCAGCAGCGAAACTAGCGGGATCCTTTCCGGGCAGTACTTC. This gives the protein CASSETSGILSGQYF. Based on the CDR3 plus reference TRBV5-6 and TRBJ2-7, the full variable domain is DAGVTQSPTHLIKTRGQQVTLRCSPKSGHDTVSWYQQALGQGPQFIFQYYEEEERQRGNFPDRFSGHQFPNYSSELNVNALLLGDSALYLCASSETSGILSGQYFGPGTRLTVT.

This clone was counted only a few times. The V call is TRBV30, the J call TRBJ1-1; 9 nucleotides match TRBD1. Unmatched junction bases numbered 5, after V lost 5 bases and J lost 1 base. Per germline, CDR1 GTSNPN and CDR2 SVGIG (reference sequence). CDR3 length equals 14 residues. CDR3 sequence: CAWGRGQGNTEAFF. The CDR3 nucleotides are TGTGCCTGGGGTCGGGGACAGGGGAACACTGAAGCTTTCTTT.

The rearrangement uses TRBV6-6 and TRBJ2-3, with 8 bases aligning to TRBD2. From germline, CDR1 is MNHNY and CDR2 SVGAGI (reference sequence). J was trimmed by 5 bases and V by 9 bases; bases with no gene match: 7. The CDR3 is 13 amino acids. CDR3 amino acids: CASFGGGLDTQYF. CDR3 nucleotides: TGTGCCAGTTTCGGGGGGGGGCTAGATACGCAGTATTTT.

The gene calls are TRBV6-5 and TRBJ2-3, with 10 bases fitting TRBD2. CDR1 and CDR2 from the germline V gene are MNHEY and SVGAGI. The V and J ends lost 6 bases and 4 bases, in that order; junction bases with no gene match: 7. CDR3 length equals 15 residues. The CDR3 DNA reads TGTGCCAGCAGGCTTTTAGCGGGAGGTGCAGATACGCAGTATTTT. It yields the protein CASRLLAGGADTQYF.

This clone was observed a handful of times. The gene calls are TRBV4-1 and TRBJ1-1, with D tentatively TRBD1 (5 bases). V was trimmed by 5 bases and J by 1 base, leaving 11 bases between them. The germline gives CDR1 MGHRA, CDR2 YSYEKL. CDR3 size: 14 residues. In DNA, the CDR3 is TGCGCCAGCAGCAGCATTCAGGGGAACACTGAAGCTTTCTTT. It encodes CASSSIQGNTEAFF.

The J gene is TRBJ2-1, the V gene TRBV28; D possibly corresponds to TRBD2 (6 bases). V gave up 3 bases and J gave up 7 bases, with 16 bases separating them. CDR3 size: 15 residues. Germline CDR1 and CDR2: MDHEN and SYDVKM. The CDR3 is CASSFQEGVVNEQFF. DNA of the CDR3: TGTGCCAGCAGTTTTCAGGAGGGAGTGGTAAATGAGCAGTTCTTC.

A remark on this clone: Distinct nucleotide sequences in the sample also encode this CDR3. In nucleotides, the CDR3 is TGCAGCGTTGAAACTAGCGGGGGTTACAATGAGCAGTTCTTC. This gives the protein CSVETSGGYNEQFF. This rearrangement joins TRBV29-1 to TRBJ2-1; 11 bases line up with TRBD2. CDR1 is SQVTM and CDR2 is ANQGSEA in the germline V gene. The length of the CDR3 is 14 residues. V trimming: 2 bases; J trimming: 4 bases; junction bases outside the gene matches: 1.

The chain employs TRBV7-9 and TRBJ1-5, with 7 bases aligning to TRBD1. The germline V gene has CDR1 SEHNR and CDR2 FQNEAQ (reference sequence). The V gene end was trimmed by 4 bases and the J gene end by 0 bases; junction bases not matched to a gene: 9. CDR3 length equals 17 residues. CDR3 protein: CASSSSTGSYSNQPQHF. Written as DNA, the CDR3 is TGTGCCAGCAGCTCATCGACAGGGAGTTATAGCAATCAGCCCCAGCATTTT. Drawing the rest from reference TRBV7-9 and TRBJ1-5, the complete variable domain is DTGVSQNPRHKITKRGQNVTFRCDPISEHNRLYWYRQTLGQGPEFLTYFQNEAQLEKSRLLSDRFSAERPKGSFSTLEIQRTEQGDSAMYLCASSSSTGSYSNQPQHFGDGTRLSIL.

CDR3 bases: TGTGCCAGCTCGGGGGGGACTGTAACTGAAGCTTTCTTT. Encoded protein: CASSGGTVTEAFF. This chain joins TRBV5-6 and TRBJ1-1, with a weak D call TRBD1 (5 bases). Germline-derived CDR1 and CDR2 are SGHDT and YYEEEE. V gave up 7 bases and J gave up 5 bases, with 15 bases separating them. The CDR3 length is 13 residues.

The chain uses TRBV27 and TRBJ1-1; tentatively, D is TRBD1 (5 bases). Germline V CDR1 and CDR2: MNHEY, SMNVEV (reference sequence). The ends were cut back, 5 bases at V and 2 bases at J, with 9 bases in the middle. There are 13 residues in the CDR3. The CDR3 nucleotides are TGTGCCAGCAGTATTGGGGGAAACACTGAAGCTTTCTTT. As protein: CASSIGGNTEAFF.

In nucleotides, the CDR3 is TGCGCCAGCAGTCAATCTAGAATGAGTAAAGAGACCCAGTACTTC. Residues: CASSQSRMSKETQYF. The gene calls are TRBV23-1 and TRBJ2-5; D is ambiguous. TRBV23-1 belongs to the ORF category, with a function that is uncertain. The CDR3 is made up of 15 amino acids. V was trimmed by 0 bases and J by 3 bases, leaving 11 bases between them.

The chain combines TRBV2 with TRBJ2-1, with 7 nucleotides matching TRBD2. V gave up 6 bases and J gave up 3 bases; unmatched junction bases: 8. The germline CDR1 and CDR2 sequences are SNHLY and FYNNEI. The CDR3 totals 15 residues. The CDR3 sequence is CASSPPSGDYNEQFF. The CDR3 nucleotides are TGTGCCAGCAGCCCACCTAGCGGCGACTACAATGAGCAGTTCTTC. The whole variable domain, filled in from reference TRBV2 and TRBJ2-1, reads EPEVTQTPSHQVTQMGQEVILRCVPISNHLYFYWYRQILGQKVEFLVSFYNNEISEKSEIFDDQFSVERPDGSNFTLKIRSTKLEDSAMYFCASSPPSGDYNEQFFGPGTRLTVL.

The V call is TRBV5-6, the J call TRBJ2-7, with D tentatively TRBD2 (5 bases). V lost 1 base, J lost 7 bases, and 9 bases lay in between. CDR3 length equals 12 residues. Per germline, CDR1 SGHDT and CDR2 YYEEEE. CDR3 amino acids: CASSLYRGEQYF. The DNA for the CDR3 is TGTGCCAGCAGCTTGTATCGGGGAGAGCAGTACTTC.

This chain uses TRBV30 with TRBJ1-2; D is unresolved. Germline V gene data show CDR1 as GTSNPN and CDR2 as SVGIG (reference sequence). CDR3 length equals 11 residues. V lost 5 bases to trimming and J lost 5 bases, with 9 bases between them. CDR3 nucleotide sequence: TGTGCCTGGGAGACGGTATATGGCTACACCTTC. Protein product: CAWETVYGYTF.

In its sample, this clone was seen a few times. The rearrangement joins TRBV27 to TRBJ1-1; unclear D gene. CDR1 and CDR2 (germline): MNHEY, SMNVEV (reference sequence). The germline V and J ends were trimmed by 0 bases and 4 bases, with 9 bases remaining between them. The CDR3 is made up of 14 amino acids. CDR3 loop: CASSLSEGGTEAFF. The CDR3 coding sequence is TGTGCCAGCAGTTTATCGGAGGGCGGCACTGAAGCTTTCTTT.

The chain combines TRBV30 with TRBJ1-1; possible D gene TRBD1, 5 bases. Trimming pared 4 bases from V and 1 base from J, leaving 16 bases between. CDR1 and CDR2 (germline): GTSNPN, SVGIG (reference sequence). The CDR3 sequence is 15 residues long. The CDR3 here is CAWTHRDGTNTEAFF. The DNA for the CDR3 is TGTGCCTGGACCCACCGGGACGGTACGAACACTGAAGCTTTCTTT.